This T cell receptor beta chain was sequenced in a study of blood T cell repertoires in COVID-19. Turning to the study itself: Acute and convalescent COVID-19 samples came from the United States, Italy and Spain.

This clone is a singleton in its sample. As originally analysed: It was from reference gene primer amplification that nucleated cell counts were estimated. Libraries were prepared by immunoSEQ multiplex PCR; TCRdb keeps only in-frame clonotypes and omits some of them. V and J calls and clone size come straight from that table; D and trimming were deduced from the DNA. The data show fewer than 50,000 clones, about 77% seen once. The source of this sequence is a man older than 75 with acute or convalescent COVID-19. The specimen sequenced was peripheral blood.

The CDR3 nucleotides are TGTGCCAGTACCCAGGGGGTTGCCTATAATTCACCCCTCCACTTT. Residues: CASTQGVAYNSPLHF. The chain has TRBV19 and TRBJ1-6; 7 bases align to TRBD1. Germline values: CDR1 LNHDA, CDR2 SQIVND (reference sequence). The J segment lost 2 bases and the V segment lost 7 bases, leaving 5 bases of the junction unmatched. This CDR3 is built from 15 residues.